These T cell receptor beta chains were read from a single sample in a study of blood T cell repertoires in COVID-19. Only in-frame clones appear in the TCRdb table, and some are missing; sequencing was by immunoSEQ multiplex PCR. This table has under 300,000 clones, around 86% appearing once. The sequenced sample was peripheral blood. The receptors stem from a man aged 25-45 years who had recovered from COVID-19. The CDR3 runs from the conserved cysteine through the conserved F or W. Each record gives: J gene, CDR3 length, V gene, CDR3 protein.

J: TRBJ1-5
length: 13
V: TRBV7-9
CDR3: CASSSGGLQPQHF

J: TRBJ1-1
length: 11
V: TRBV29-1
CDR3: CSETENTEAFF

J: TRBJ1-5
length: 13
V: TRBV11-2
CDR3: CASSLNRVQPQHF

J: TRBJ1-1
length: 16
V: TRBV10-3
CDR3: CAISESGGGGYNEAFF

J: TRBJ1-6
length: 14
V: TRBV9
CDR3: CASSVLQGNSPLHF

J: TRBJ1-2
length: 14
V: TRBV27
CDR3: CASSLSDRGYGYTF

J: TRBJ1-1
length: 13
V: TRBV20-1
CDR3: CSASETPQAGAFF

J: TRBJ1-4
length: 15
V: TRBV6-5
CDR3: CASSYSSGIREKLFF

J: TRBJ2-5
length: 13
V: TRBV29-1
CDR3: CSVEGWGEETQYF

J: TRBJ2-3
length: 17
V: TRBV5-1
CDR3: CASSLGLAGGRTDTQYF

J: TRBJ1-1
length: 13
V: TRBV5-1
CDR3: CASSSDLNTEAFF

J: TRBJ1-5
length: 16
V: TRBV5-8
CDR3: CASSLRVPGRVMPQHF

J: TRBJ2-6
length: 17
V: TRBV2
CDR3: CASIMDRAFSGANVLTF

J: TRBJ1-2
length: 13
V: TRBV27
CDR3: CATRSDRGHGYTF

J: TRBJ1-1
length: 15
V: TRBV21-1
CDR3: CASSKKEGQGTEAFF

J: TRBJ2-1
length: 15
V: TRBV7-7
CDR3: CASSPRRTGVNEQFF

J: TRBJ2-3
length: 14
V: TRBV10-3
CDR3: CAAGGEGGTDTQYF

J: TRBJ1-2
length: 18
V: TRBV6-6
CDR3: CASSPHQSSGAYRSGYTF

J: TRBJ2-5
length: 13
V: TRBV6-4
CDR3: CASAVADQETQYF

J: TRBJ2-1
length: 18
V: TRBV19
CDR3: CASSVGLAGGLFYNEQFF

J: TRBJ1-6
length: 14
V: TRBV5-8
CDR3: CASSLLGGSSPLHF

J: TRBJ1-1
length: 12
V: TRBV29-1
CDR3: CSVGQMNTEAFF

J: TRBJ2-7
length: 14
V: TRBV15
CDR3: CATSRGTGAREQYF

J: TRBJ2-2
length: 14
V: TRBV18
CDR3: CASSRGGTTGELFF

J: TRBJ2-1
length: 13
V: TRBV7-7
CDR3: CASSLRRNGVKFF

J: TRBJ1-1
length: 15
V: TRBV13
CDR3: CASSLRGGVSAEAFF

J: TRBJ2-3
length: 16
V: TRBV5-1
CDR3: CASSPAPTGSTDTQYF

J: TRBJ1-5
length: 14
V: TRBV18
CDR3: CASSPSAGNQPQHF

J: TRBJ1-1
length: 15
V: TRBV11-2
CDR3: CASSGAGGIDTEAFF

J: TRBJ2-5
length: 18
V: TRBV21-1
CDR3: CASRSGLTGGLGQETQYF

J: TRBJ1-5
length: 16
V: TRBV19
CDR3: CASSSETTGINQPQHF

J: TRBJ2-7
length: 15
V: TRBV5-5
CDR3: CASSPGTARGYEQYF

J: TRBJ2-1
length: 12
V: TRBV28
CDR3: CAGGTGGDEQFF

J: TRBJ2-5
length: 14
V: TRBV7-9
CDR3: CASSQKQGGETQYF

J: TRBJ1-1
length: 13
V: TRBV14
CDR3: CASSHRANTEAFF

J: TRBJ2-7
length: 11
V: TRBV29-1
CDR3: CSVTVAVEQYF

J: TRBJ1-1
length: 14
V: TRBV10-2
CDR3: CASSEAGGLSEAFF

J: TRBJ2-5
length: 15
V: TRBV6-5
CDR3: CASSLLAGDQETQYF

J: TRBJ1-5
length: 14
V: TRBV19
CDR3: CASSMDGGNQPQHF

J: TRBJ2-1
length: 16
V: TRBV7-3
CDR3: CASSLTAGAAMEEQFF

J: TRBJ2-3
length: 14
V: TRBV19
CDR3: CASSGRSSGDTQYF

J: TRBJ1-1
length: 15
V: TRBV5-5
CDR3: CASSLTSPGTGGAFF

J: TRBJ1-5
length: 15
V: TRBV7-6
CDR3: CASSLRPGGNQPQHF

J: TRBJ2-1
length: 15
V: TRBV19
CDR3: CASSIVADSYNEQFF

J: TRBJ1-1
length: 13
V: TRBV29-1
CDR3: CSVSTGGRTEAFF

J: TRBJ2-3
length: 16
V: TRBV4-1
CDR3: CASSQDNRGNRGTQYF

J: TRBJ1-1
length: 16
V: TRBV27
CDR3: CASRRSGRQGATEAFF

J: TRBJ1-2
length: 14
V: TRBV14
CDR3: CASSQDPQGYGYTF

J: TRBJ2-3
length: 14
V: TRBV12-5
CDR3: CASGNGQFADTQYF

J: TRBJ2-5
length: 14
V: TRBV5-1
CDR3: CASMVSGAGETQYF

J: TRBJ1-6
length: 13
V: TRBV12-5
CDR3: CASGRAELAPLHF

J: TRBJ1-1
length: 13
V: TRBV3-1/TRBV3-2
CDR3: CASSQDGGTEAFF

J: TRBJ2-3
length: 17
V: TRBV7-7
CDR3: CASSLGIGGANWDTQYF

J: TRBJ1-3
length: 14
V: TRBV29-1
CDR3: CSVEKGLSGNTIYF

J: TRBJ1-5
length: 13
V: TRBV7-2
CDR3: CASSLGVDQPQHF